This is a list of T cell receptor beta chains from one sample in a study of cytomegalovirus exposure and HLA in healthy donors. Using immunoSEQ multiplex PCR, the repertoire was profiled, and TCRdb retains in-frame clones only, with some absent. This table has 100,000 or so clones, about 80% appearing once. The specimen sequenced was PBMCs. Every receptor here comes from a human donor in good health. Each CDR3 is given with its conserved first and last residue. Fields, in order: J gene, clone size, V gene, D gene, CDR3 protein, CDR3 DNA. A D gene is named only where the DNA matches it firmly. Expanded clones are given a class, and other clones once, few, many or no size at all.

>TRBJ1-6|-|TRBV5-8|-
CASSLAGGSLHF
TGTGCCAGCAGCTTGGCCGGGGGATCACTCCACTTT
>TRBJ2-1|once|TRBV5-4|-
CASSRSSASSYNEQFF
TGTGCCAGCAGTAGGTCTAGCGCTAGCTCCTACAATGAGCAGTTCTTC
>TRBJ2-5|few|TRBV19|-
CASSIGQEDVQYF
TGTGCCAGTAGTATAGGACAGGAAGATGTCCAGTACTTC
>TRBJ2-5|-|TRBV6-1|-
CATIFLDRRGETQYF
TGTGCCACGATTTTCTTGGACAGGCGGGGAGAGACCCAGTACTTC
>TRBJ2-1|-|TRBV7-6|TRBD2
CASSSSGLAGLNEQFF
TGTGCCAGCAGCTCGTCGGGACTAGCGGGATTAAATGAGCAGTTCTTC
>TRBJ2-2|-|TRBV29-1|-
CSVEGLSTGELFF
TGCAGCGTCGAAGGACTAAGCACCGGGGAGCTGTTTTTT
>TRBJ1-5|-|TRBV19|-
CASSMITRRYSNQPQHF
TGTGCCAGTAGTATGATCACTAGGCGGTATAGCAATCAGCCCCAGCATTTT
>TRBJ1-1|-|TRBV6-5|TRBD1
CASRRGTALNTEAFF
TGTGCCAGCAGGAGAGGGACAGCGTTGAACACTGAAGCTTTCTTT
>TRBJ1-3|-|TRBV5-4|-
CASSGGGAGNTIYF
TGTGCCAGCAGCGGCGGGGGCGCTGGAAACACCATATATTTT
>TRBJ2-1|-|TRBV5-1|TRBD2
CASSLQASGSFNEQFF
TGCGCCAGCAGCTTGCAGGCTAGCGGGTCTTTTAATGAGCAGTTCTTC
>TRBJ2-3|-|TRBV28|TRBD2
CASRVNPGLAGGPLGVPQYF
TGTGCCAGCAGGGTTAATCCGGGACTAGCGGGGGGCCCCCTAGGTGTCCCGCAGTATTTT
>TRBJ1-2|-|TRBV9|-
CASEAWQGSGYTF
TGTGCCAGCGAAGCTTGGCAGGGAAGTGGCTACACCTTC
>TRBJ2-1|once|TRBV27|-
CASRASLWRATYNEQFF
TGTGCCAGCAGAGCAAGCCTCTGGCGGGCGACGTACAATGAGCAGTTCTTC
>TRBJ2-1|-|TRBV11-2|TRBD1
CASSPPGQFLNEQFF
TGTGCCAGCAGCCCCCCGGGACAGTTTCTCAATGAGCAGTTCTTC
>TRBJ2-7|-|TRBV28|-
CASSPPGLHNPYEQYF
TGTGCCAGCAGCCCGCCCGGACTACACAACCCCTACGAGCAGTACTTC
>TRBJ2-6|-|TRBV7-6|-
CASSPLGGSGANVLTF
TGTGCCAGCAGCCCCTTGGGGGGCTCTGGGGCCAACGTCCTGACTTTC
>TRBJ2-2|-|TRBV7-9|TRBD1
CASSLGQGSGELFF
TGTGCCAGCAGCTTAGGACAGGGCAGCGGGGAGCTGTTTTTT
>TRBJ1-2|-|TRBV19|TRBD1
CASSIDRGGVGNGYTF
TGTGCCAGTAGTATAGATCGAGGGGGCGTCGGGAATGGCTACACCTTC
>TRBJ1-1|-|TRBV6-1|-
CASLPGHLMNTEAFF
TGTGCCAGCCTCCCGGGACACCTTATGAACACTGAAGCTTTCTTT
>TRBJ2-5|-|TRBV28|-
CASSSQRGTETQYF
TGTGCCAGCAGCTCCCAGCGCGGGACCGAGACCCAGTACTTC
>TRBJ2-7|-|TRBV6-1|-
CASSEDGGFREQYF
TGTGCCAGCAGTGAAGATGGGGGGTTTCGCGAGCAGTACTTC
>TRBJ2-4|-|TRBV28|-
CAANYRGAKNIQYF
TGTGCCGCCAATTATAGGGGCGCCAAAAACATTCAGTACTTC
>TRBJ2-7|-|TRBV30|-
CACSRDSYEQYF
TGTGCCTGTTCCAGGGACTCCTACGAGCAGTACTTC
>TRBJ1-4|-|TRBV15|-
CATSREEGRGEKLFF
TGTGCCACCAGCAGAGAGGAAGGGAGAGGCGAAAAACTGTTTTTT
>TRBJ1-2|-|TRBV7-2|-
CASSRPRAGTRYGYTF
TGTGCCAGCAGCCGCCCCCGGGCGGGTACACGATATGGCTACACCTTC
>TRBJ1-2|-|TRBV7-8|-
CASSLGRSDRAF
TGTGCCAGCAGCTTAGGGAGGAGCGATCGGGCCTTC
>TRBJ2-7|few|TRBV5-1|-
CASSLNGDYEQYF
TGCGCCAGCAGCTTGAACGGAGACTACGAGCAGTACTTC
>TRBJ2-7|-|TRBV6-1|TRBD2
CASSGLAGLAYEQYF
TGTGCCAGCAGTGGACTAGCGGGGCTGGCCTACGAGCAGTACTTC
>TRBJ2-7|-|TRBV28|-
CASSLLPADYEQYF
TGTGCCAGCAGTCTACTTCCCGCCGATTACGAGCAGTACTTC
>TRBJ1-1|few|TRBV6-1|TRBD1
CASRRDRGQTEAFF
TGTGCCAGCAGAAGGGACAGGGGGCAGACTGAAGCTTTCTTT
>TRBJ2-4|-|TRBV29-1|TRBD2
CSAPGGGGDIQYF
TGCAGCGCACCGGGGGGGGGCGGGGACATTCAGTACTTC
>TRBJ2-7|-|TRBV11-2|-
CASSRNRVRYEQYF
TGTGCCAGCAGCCGTAACAGGGTTAGATACGAGCAGTACTTC
>TRBJ1-1|-|TRBV28|TRBD1
CASSLTGGRTEAFF
TGTGCCAGCAGTTTGACAGGGGGCAGAACTGAAGCTTTCTTT
>TRBJ1-2|-|TRBV7-2|-
CASSLGGQGAFSYGYTF
TGTGCCAGCAGCTTAGGTGGACAAGGGGCATTTTCCTATGGCTACACCTTC
>TRBJ2-1|-|TRBV5-1|TRBD2
CASSPSGLAGVEEQFF
TGCGCCAGCAGCCCCTCGGGACTAGCGGGAGTGGAGGAGCAGTTCTTC
>TRBJ2-3|-|TRBV5-1|TRBD2
CASSLSGGTDTQYF
TGCGCCAGCAGCTTAAGCGGGGGGACAGATACGCAGTATTTT
>TRBJ2-7|-|TRBV30|-
CAWISPPGHEQYF
TGTGCCTGGATTTCTCCCCCAGGGCACGAGCAGTACTTC
>TRBJ1-1|-|TRBV2|TRBD1
CASSDPGQASNTEAFF
TGTGCCAGCAGTGATCCGGGACAGGCCTCGAACACTGAAGCTTTCTTT
>TRBJ2-1|-|TRBV14|TRBD1
CASSQLLGQGTGEQFF
TGTGCCAGCAGCCAACTTCTCGGACAGGGTACCGGTGAGCAGTTCTTC
>TRBJ2-3|-|TRBV6-1|TRBD1
CASTKGDRVTDTQYF
TGTGCCAGCACCAAGGGGGACAGAGTCACAGATACGCAGTATTTT